This TCR beta chain was observed in a study of T cell repertoires in cytomegalovirus infection. Study in general: Through public TCR beta signatures, both CMV infection and matching HLA type were indicated. Study observations and caveats: Identification of carriers of CMV plus the relevant HLA was achieved through cumulative public TCR beta family frequency. HLA-C-restricted TCR beta clonotypes specific for CMV led the ex vivo response.

The CDR3 length is 17 residues. Germline V gives CDR1 MDHEN, CDR2 SYDVKM. V was clipped by 2 bases and J by 2 bases, with 16 bases between them. As regards this clonotype: What it binds is not known.

MiXCR was run by TCRdb on the reads, yielding one entry per CDR3 protein. This table holds around 280,000 distinct CDR3 sequences, roughly an eighth found once. This chain joins TRBV28 and TRBJ1-5; D ambiguous. Sequencing was carried out using PBMCs. The TCR originated in a human donor in good health (CMV status not recorded). Some clones in this sample may be carry-over from other donors' samples. The CDR3 DNA follows: TGTGCCAGCAGTTTAGTGGAACAGAGGATCGGCAATCAGCCCCAGCATTTT. Its translation: CASSLVEQRIGNQPQHF.